This TCR beta chain was obtained from a study of blood T cell repertoires in COVID-19. In the original analysis: Amplification with reference gene primers provided the estimates of nucleated cell counts. Assay: immunoSEQ multiplex PCR; the TCRdb copy retains only in-frame clones and omits some. V, J and clone size reflect that table, while D and trimming were determined from the DNA. The sample includes 130,000 or so clones, roughly 86% of them seen just once. The CDR3 contains 14 residues. The trim removed 5 bases at V and 8 bases at J, leaving 7 bases unmatched. Per germline, CDR1 SEHNR and CDR2 FQNEAQ (reference sequence). This clone was observed a handful of times.

The rearrangement uses TRBV7-9 and TRBJ1-2; 11 nucleotides match TRBD1. This receptor was identified in a woman aged 65 to 85 with COVID-19, enrolled during active disease. The sample comprised peripheral blood. The CDR3 sequence: CASSPRTGGDGYTF. Here the CDR3 DNA reads TGTGCCAGCAGCCCAAGGACAGGGGGCGACGGCTACACCTTC.